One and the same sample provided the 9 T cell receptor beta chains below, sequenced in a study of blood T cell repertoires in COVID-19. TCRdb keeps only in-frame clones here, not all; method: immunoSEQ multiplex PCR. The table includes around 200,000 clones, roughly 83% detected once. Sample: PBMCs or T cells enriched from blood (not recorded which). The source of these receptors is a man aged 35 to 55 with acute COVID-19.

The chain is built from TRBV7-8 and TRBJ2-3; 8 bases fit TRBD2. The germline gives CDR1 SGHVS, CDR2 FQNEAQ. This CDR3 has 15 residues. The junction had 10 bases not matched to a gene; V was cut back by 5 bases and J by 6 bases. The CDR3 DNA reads TGTGCCAGCAGCCCAGCGGGAGTCACGGAGGATACGCAGTATTTT. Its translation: CASSPAGVTEDTQYF.

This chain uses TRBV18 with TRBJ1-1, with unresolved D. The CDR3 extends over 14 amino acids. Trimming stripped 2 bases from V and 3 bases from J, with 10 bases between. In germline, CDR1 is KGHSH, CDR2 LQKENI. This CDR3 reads CASSPYFSDTEAFF. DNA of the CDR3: TGTGCCAGCTCACCATATTTCTCGGACACTGAAGCTTTCTTT. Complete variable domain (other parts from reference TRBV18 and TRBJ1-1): NAGVMQNPRHLVRRRGQEARLRCSPMKGHSHVYWYRQLPEEGLKFMVYLQKENIIDESGMPKERFSAEFPKEGPSILRIQQVVRGDSAAYFCASSPYFSDTEAFFGQGTRLTVV.

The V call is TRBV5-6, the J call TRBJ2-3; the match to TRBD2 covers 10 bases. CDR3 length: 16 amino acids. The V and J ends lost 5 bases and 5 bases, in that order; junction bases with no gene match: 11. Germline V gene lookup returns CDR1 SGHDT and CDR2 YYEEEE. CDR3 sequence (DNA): TGTGCCAGCAGGGAAAGACTAGCGGGTTTTGGAGATACGCAGTATTTT. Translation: CASRERLAGFGDTQYF.

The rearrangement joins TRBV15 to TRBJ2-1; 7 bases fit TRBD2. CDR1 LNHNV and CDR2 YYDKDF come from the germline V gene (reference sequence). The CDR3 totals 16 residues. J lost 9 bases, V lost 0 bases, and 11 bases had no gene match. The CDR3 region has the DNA TGTGCCACCAGCAGAGATTTGGCGACTAGCAGATTTGAGCAGTTCTTC. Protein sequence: CATSRDLATSRFEQFF.

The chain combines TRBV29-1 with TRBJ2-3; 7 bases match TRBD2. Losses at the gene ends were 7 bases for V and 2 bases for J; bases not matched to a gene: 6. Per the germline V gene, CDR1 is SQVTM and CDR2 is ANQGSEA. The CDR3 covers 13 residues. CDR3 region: CSAPLANTDTQYF. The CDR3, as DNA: TGCAGCGCACCACTAGCGAACACAGATACGCAGTATTTT.

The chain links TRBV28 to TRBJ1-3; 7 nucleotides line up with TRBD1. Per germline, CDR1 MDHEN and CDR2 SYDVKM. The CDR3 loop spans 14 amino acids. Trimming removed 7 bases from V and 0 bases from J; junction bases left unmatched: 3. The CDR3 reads CASMRDSSGNTIYF. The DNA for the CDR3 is TGTGCCAGCATGAGGGACAGCTCTGGAAACACCATATATTTT.

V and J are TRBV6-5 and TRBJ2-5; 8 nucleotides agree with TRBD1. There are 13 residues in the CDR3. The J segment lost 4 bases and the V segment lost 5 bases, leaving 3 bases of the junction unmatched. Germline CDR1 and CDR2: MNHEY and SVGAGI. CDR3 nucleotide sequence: TGTGCCAGCAGTCGGACAGGGTCAGAGACCCAGTACTTC. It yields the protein CASSRTGSETQYF.

DNA of the CDR3: TGTGCCAGCAGTTACAGCCCCGGGACAGGAATTTACAATGAGCAGTTCTTC. This sequence encodes CASSYSPGTGIYNEQFF. V usage is TRBV6-2 or TRBV6-3 and J usage is TRBJ2-1; 8 positions match TRBD1. V lost 2 bases and J lost 4; bases outside the gene matches: 10. Germline loops: CDR1 MNHEY, CDR2 SVGEGT. The CDR3 has 17 amino acids.

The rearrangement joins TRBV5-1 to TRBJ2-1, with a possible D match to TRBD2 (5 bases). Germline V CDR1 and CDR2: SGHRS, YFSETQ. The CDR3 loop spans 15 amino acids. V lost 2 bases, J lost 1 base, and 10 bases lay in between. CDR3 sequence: CASSFGERSYNEQFF. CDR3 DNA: TGCGCCAGCAGCTTTGGGGAGAGGTCCTACAATGAGCAGTTCTTC.